This paragraph covers one TCR beta chain sequence. Germline CDR1 and CDR2: SGHTS and YDEGEE. CDR3 length equals 15 residues. V was shortened by 2 bases and J by 2 bases, with 13 bases between the two germline ends. These data originate in a study of blood T cell repertoires in COVID-19. Data came from immunoSEQ multiplex PCR; TCRdb stores just in-frame clones and leaves some out. This sample has around 6,700 clones, with 89% found just once. This chain connects TRBV5-8 to TRBJ1-2; D perhaps matches TRBD1 (6 bases). The sample was peripheral blood. This TCR was sampled from a man in his sixties or seventies with active COVID-19. CDR3 protein: CASSFSSQGNYGYTF. For the CDR3, the DNA is TGTGCCAGCAGCTTCAGCTCACAGGGAAACTATGGCTACACCTTC.